The rows below give T cell receptor beta chains drawn from one sample of a study of patients and donors after allogeneic stem cell transplantation. One entry per CDR3 protein, called by TCRdb with MiXCR from the RT-PCR reads. This sample has 200,000 to 250,000 distinct CDR3 sequences, with less than 15% found just once. Material: blood, either unsorted or a sorted T cell fraction (not recorded which). The receptors here all came from a human donor who was either an allogeneic HSCT recipient or a stem cell or donor lymphocyte infusion donor (not recorded which). It is not recorded whose cells these are; they may come from a transplant donor. Both conserved end residues are part of each CDR3. The D gene is left open where the match is weak. Clone size is not always given. Where it is, it says once, few, many or a class for expanded clones.

J | D | size | V | DNA | CDR3
TRBJ1-1 | TRBD1 | - | TRBV3-1 | TGTGCCAGCAGCCAAGCCAGGGGGAGGACTGAAGCTTTCTTT | CASSQARGRTEAFF
TRBJ2-2 | - | many | TRBV15 | TGTGCCACCAGCTGGGGGGCAGCGAACACCGGGGAGCTGTTTTTT | CATSWGAANTGELFF
TRBJ2-7 | TRBD2 | many | TRBV20-1 | TGCAGTGCTAGAGCGAGCGGGAGGGCCCTAGAGCAGTACTTC | CSARASGRALEQYF
TRBJ2-7 | - | - | TRBV6-1 | TGTGCCAGCGGTGGCCACATGAGCTCCTACGAGCAGTACTTC | CASGGHMSSYEQYF
TRBJ2-5 | - | few | TRBV29-1 | TGCAGCGCCCAGAGAGGGGCGGGGGAGACCCAGTACTTC | CSAQRGAGETQYF
TRBJ2-1 | TRBD2 | - | TRBV4-1 | TGCGCCAGCAGCCCGCTCCCGGGACTAGGTGGGAATGAGCAGTTCTTC | CASSPLPGLGGNEQFF
TRBJ2-7 | TRBD2 | few | TRBV5-1 | TGCGCCAGCAGCCCACTAGCGGGGGGAGGCGAGCAGTACTTC | CASSPLAGGGEQYF
TRBJ2-7 | TRBD1 | - | TRBV20-1 | TGCAGTGCTGCCCGGGACAGTCCCTACGAGCAGTACTTC | CSAARDSPYEQYF
TRBJ2-7 | TRBD2 | - | TRBV4-1 | TGCGCCAGCAGCCAAGGACTAGCGGGAGGGGGCTCCTACGAGCAGTACTTC | CASSQGLAGGGSYEQYF
TRBJ2-1 | TRBD2 | many | TRBV6-2/TRBV6-3 | TGTGCCAGCAGTTACTCGTTTAGGCACCCTCGGGAGGGGTTAAATGAGCAGTTCTTC | CASSYSFRHPREGLNEQFF
TRBJ2-7 | TRBD1 | many | TRBV5-1 | TGCGCCAGCAGCCCGGAGGGACAGGGGTTGAGGGAGCAGTACTTC | CASSPEGQGLREQYF
TRBJ2-2 | TRBD1 | few | TRBV20-1 | TGCAGTGCTAGGGCGGGGAACAGGGGGGCCGGGGAGCTGTTTTTT | CSARAGNRGAGELFF
TRBJ2-5 | - | many | TRBV7-2 | TGTGCCAGCAGCCAACGACCTGGGGGGCTCCAAGAGACCCAGTACTTC | CASSQRPGGLQETQYF
TRBJ1-5 | - | - | TRBV5-5 | TGTGCCAGCAGCCCCAGATCAGCGGAGTTGAAGGATCAGCCCCAGCATTTT | CASSPRSAELKDQPQHF
TRBJ1-1 | - | - | TRBV2 | TGTGCCAGCAGTGAAGAGGTGGGTGTCACTGAAGCTTTCTTT | CASSEEVGVTEAFF
TRBJ2-1 | TRBD2 | - | TRBV5-5 | TGTGCCAGCAGCCCGGATAGCGGGGGCTCCTACAATGAGCAGTTCTTC | CASSPDSGGSYNEQFF
TRBJ1-5 | - | - | TRBV18 | TGTGCCAGCTCACTTGCGTCGGGACAAAATAGCAATCAGCCCCAGCATTTT | CASSLASGQNSNQPQHF
TRBJ2-3 | - | - | TRBV20-1 | TGCAGTGCTAGTAGCCAGGGGACAGATACGCAGTATTTT | CSASSQGTDTQYF
TRBJ2-2 | - | few | TRBV2 | TGTGCCAGCAGGACAGCGATCGCGAACACCGGGGAGCTGTTTTTT | CASRTAIANTGELFF
TRBJ1-2 | - | - | TRBV10-3 | TGTGCCATCAGTGAGTCGGCAGATGGCTACACCTTC | CAISESADGYTF
TRBJ1-2 | - | - | TRBV19 | TGTGCCAGTAGTATGTTTTTGGGAGAAGCCGCGAGTATCTATGGCTACACCTTC | CASSMFLGEAASIYGYTF
TRBJ1-2 | TRBD1 | few | TRBV4-1 | TGCGCCAGCAGCCAACTTAAGGGACAGCTTTATGGCTACACCTTC | CASSQLKGQLYGYTF
TRBJ2-7 | TRBD1 | many | TRBV7-8 | TGTGCCAGCAGATACCTCACAGGGGACGAGCAGTACTTC | CASRYLTGDEQYF
TRBJ1-5 | - | few | TRBV25-1 | TGTGCCAGCAGTGAAGGTGACCGGCCCCAGCATTTT | CASSEGDRPQHF
TRBJ2-5 | TRBD2 | many | TRBV5-1 | TGCGCCAGCAGCTTCGTAGCGGGGCTGCAAGAGACCCAGTACTTC | CASSFVAGLQETQYF
TRBJ2-7 | TRBD2 | - | TRBV23-1 | TGCGCCAGCAGTGGAGGGAGGGACTCCTCCTACGAGCAGTACTTC | CASSGGRDSSYEQYF
TRBJ2-1 | TRBD2 | - | TRBV5-1 | TGCGCCAGCAGCCCCGGACTAGCGGGAGGGAGGTACAATGAGCAGTTCTTC | CASSPGLAGGRYNEQFF
TRBJ2-1 | - | few | TRBV11-2 | TGTGCCAGCAGCTTAGGGCCCTTTAGACGGGGGCTACGGAATGAGCAGTTCTTC | CASSLGPFRRGLRNEQFF
TRBJ2-5 | TRBD1 | few | TRBV18 | TGTGCCAGCTCGCCCAACCCGGACAGGGGCCAGTACTTC | CASSPNPDRGQYF
TRBJ2-3 | - | many | TRBV5-1 | TGCGCCAGCAGCTTGGGAGGTCCTAGCACAGATACGCAGTATTTT | CASSLGGPSTDTQYF
TRBJ1-1 | - | many | TRBV29-1 | TGCAGGCATCCGGGGCCTAACACTGAAGCTTTCTTT | CRHPGPNTEAFF
TRBJ2-1 | - | - | TRBV21-1 | TGTGCCAGCAGCTCCCGCGCCGGGACTAGCGGCCACTACAATGAGCAGTTCTTC | CASSSRAGTSGHYNEQFF
TRBJ1-1 | TRBD1 | many | TRBV6-2/TRBV6-3 | TGTGCCAGCAGCATTGGACAGGGGTTGATCGGCACTGAAGCTTTCTTT | CASSIGQGLIGTEAFF
TRBJ1-1 | TRBD1 | few | TRBV11-3 | TGTGCCAGCAGCTTAGCAAGGGGGACAGGGGCGGCTTTCTTT | CASSLARGTGAAFF
TRBJ2-3 | TRBD2 | - | TRBV6-4 | TGTGCCAGCAGTGACTCTGGACTAGAGACAGATACGCAGTATTTT | CASSDSGLETDTQYF
TRBJ2-2 | - | few | TRBV3-1 | TGTGCCAGCAGCCAAGGTAGTGGGAGGCACACCGGGGAGCTGTTTTTT | CASSQGSGRHTGELFF
TRBJ2-6 | TRBD2 | - | TRBV4-1 | TGCGCCAGCAGCCCCACCTCGACTAGCGGGAGGGGGACTGGGGCCAACGTCCTGACTTTC | CASSPTSTSGRGTGANVLTF
TRBJ1-3 | TRBD1 | many | TRBV12-3/TRBV12-4 | TGTGCCAGCAGCCCAACAGGGGGCAACTCTGGAAACACCATATATTTT | CASSPTGGNSGNTIYF
TRBJ1-6 | TRBD1 | many | TRBV6-1 | TGTGCCAGCAACAGACAGGGTGGCTATAATTCACCCCTCCACTTT | CASNRQGGYNSPLHF
TRBJ2-1 | TRBD1 | once | TRBV6-1 | TGTGCCAGCCCTCGAAACAGGGGGAATAGCGATGAGCAGTTCTTC | CASPRNRGNSDEQFF
TRBJ2-7 | - | many | TRBV5-6 | TGTGCCAGCAGCGGGGGGGGTAGGGGGCTTTACGAGCAGTACTTC | CASSGGGRGLYEQYF
TRBJ2-2 | TRBD1 | - | TRBV12-3/TRBV12-4 | TGTGCCAGCAGCCGACGGGGACAGGGTTTAATATCAGGGGAGCTGTTTTTT | CASSRRGQGLISGELFF
TRBJ2-4 | TRBD2 | few | TRBV6-2/TRBV6-3 | TGTGCCAGCAGCTCGACGGGGGGACTAAACATTCAGTACTTC | CASSSTGGLNIQYF
TRBJ2-3 | - | few | TRBV24-1 | TGTGCCACCAGTGACGGGACTCTCTCTGATACGCAGTATTTT | CATSDGTLSDTQYF
TRBJ2-7 | - | many | TRBV11-2 | TGTGCCAGCAGCCTTGCGGGCAGGGTCAACGAGCAGTACTTC | CASSLAGRVNEQYF
TRBJ1-3 | - | - | TRBV4-3 | TGCGCCAGCAGCCAAGGCGGGGATCCTGGAAACACCATATATTTT | CASSQGGDPGNTIYF
TRBJ2-3 | TRBD2 | - | TRBV4-1 | TGCGCCAGCAGCCAAGAGGCGCGGGGGGCCCCAGATACGCAGTATTTT | CASSQEARGAPDTQYF
TRBJ1-5 | TRBD1 | - | TRBV10-3 | TGTGCCATCAGGGACAGGGATGACCAGCCCCAGCATTTT | CAIRDRDDQPQHF